This T cell receptor (beta chain) was obtained from a study of regulatory T cells in long-lasting Graves disease. Time point meaning: newly diagnosed GD, antithyroid drugs for less than 3 months. Researchers made the TCR library from RNA that was extracted from PBMCs. The table lists this clonotype with a few counts. Antigen: not known. Germline lookup yields CDR1 DFQATT and CDR2 SNEGSKA (reference sequence). The CDR3 is 11 residues long. With 8 bases removed from V and 7 bases from J, the gap between germline ends came to 13 bases. CDR3 regions were amplified by Arm-PCR using iRepertoire HTBI primers to build TCR beta libraries. TCRdb reanalysed the multiplex PCR reads using MiXCR and keeps one entry per CDR3 protein. The repertoire includes roughly 510,000 distinct CDR3 sequences, around 15% of them detected once, and around 11% sits in the top ten. General study points: The TCR repertoire of persistent Graves' patients was less diverse than that of newly diagnosed ones.

The sample was also reused in another study, on T cells in Graves' hyperthyroidism and ophthalmopathy. This second report adds: Graves' hyperthyroidism was deemed stable given no ophthalmopathy progression within 18 months. A first-round RT-PCR of the TCR CDR3 used the HTBI primer set. Among thyroid clonotypes expanded above 0.001, most also appeared in blood.

The starting material was peripheral blood mononuclear cells (PBMCs), obtained at new diagnosis, from a patient treated with antithyroid drugs. The sequence was collected from a man aged 18 to 30 with Graves disease. V usage is TRBV20-1 and J usage is TRBJ2-3; no reliable D call. The CDR3 nucleotides read TGCAGTCCTATTGAACTCAATACGCAGTATTTT. Encoded protein: CSPIELNTQYF.